The TCR beta chain under discussion was sequenced for a study of cytomegalovirus exposure and HLA in healthy donors. Study as a whole: Of about 400 genotyped donors, roughly 86% clustered with self-reported Caucasian donors. Study conclusions and caveats: A later analysis associated 15,000 or so TCR beta sequences with HLA alleles at a 0.05 false discovery rate. Fewer N-insertions (relative to the roughly 720-donor mean) were reportedly seen in an Asian-associated ancestry cluster in a later analysis. Data from an earlier analysis indicated that most TCR beta V segments were productive either about 87% or about 30% of the time.

Concerning this clone itself: Antigen specificity is unknown.

This CDR3 has 17 amino acids. Germline V gene data show CDR1 as MGHRA and CDR2 as YSYEKL. Trimming shortened V by 1 base and J by 3 bases, and 18 bases separated the two germline ends. Both 60 Vbeta primers and 13 Jbeta primers went into the PCR. Method: immunoSEQ multiplex PCR; TCRdb's copy keeps in-frame clones and lacks some. The table shows roughly 190,000 clones, with 80% to 85% occurring only once. The clonotype was recovered from a woman aged 18 to 35 in good health and CMV-seronegative. The chain has TRBV4-1 and TRBJ1-1, with D tentatively TRBD1 (6 bases). Sequencing was performed on PBMCs. The CDR3 sequence: CASSQVGEGVLDTEAFF. CDR3 DNA sequence: TGCGCCAGCAGCCAAGTCGGTGAGGGGGTCTTGGACACTGAAGCTTTCTTT.